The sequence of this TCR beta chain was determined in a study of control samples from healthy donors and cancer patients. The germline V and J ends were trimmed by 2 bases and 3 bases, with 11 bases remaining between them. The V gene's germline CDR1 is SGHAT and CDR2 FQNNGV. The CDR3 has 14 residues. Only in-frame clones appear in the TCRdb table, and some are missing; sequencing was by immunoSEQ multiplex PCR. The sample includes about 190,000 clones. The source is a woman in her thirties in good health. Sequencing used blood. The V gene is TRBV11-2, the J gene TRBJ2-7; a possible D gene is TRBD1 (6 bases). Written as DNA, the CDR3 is TGTGCCAGCAGCTTATGGGACAAGAACTACGAGCAGTACTTC. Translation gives CASSLWDKNYEQYF.